This TCR beta chain is drawn from a study of type 1 and type 2 diabetes patients. Amplification started from genomic DNA. Amplification of the beta chain CDR3 used 30 forward and 13 reverse multiplex primers. MiXCR, applied by TCRdb to the multiplex PCR reads, yields one record per CDR3 protein. The sample includes 250,000 to 300,000 distinct CDR3 sequences, around 47% of them seen just once. The TCR sequence derives from a man between 18 and 35 years old with type 2 diabetes. Sample: peripheral blood mononuclear cells (PBMCs).

CDR3 nucleotides: TGTGCCAGCACCCCCGGGCTCGGTCTAGCGGGAAGGTATGAGCAGTTCTTC. Protein sequence: CASTPGLGLAGRYEQFF. This chain connects TRBV7-7 to TRBJ2-5, with 9 bases fitting TRBD2. The J call may be faulty, since TRBJ2-1 better matches the DNA end. This CDR3 spans 17 amino acids. Germline CDR1 reads SSHAT; CDR2 reads FNYEAQ (reference sequence).